A single sample gave rise to the 8 T cell receptor beta chains below, sequenced in a study of PD-L1 blockade in urothelial cancer. TCRdb keeps only in-frame clones here, not all; method: immunoSEQ multiplex PCR. Of 45,000 to 60,000 clones listed, around 82% are singletons. The specimen was PBMCs, collected around atezolizumab (anti-PD-L1) treatment. These receptors all stem from a man in his forties or fifties with urothelial cancer.

The chain couples TRBV5-1 to TRBJ2-7, with D tentatively TRBD1 (6 bases). The CDR3 is made up of 13 amino acids. The V end lost 6 bases, the J end lost 2 bases, and 12 bases lay between the germline ends. Germline values: CDR1 SGHRS, CDR2 YFSETQ. CDR3 sequence (DNA): TGCGCCAGCAAGAAAGGGGGACCCTACGAGCAGTACTTC. It yields the protein CASKKGGPYEQYF.

J is TRBJ2-3 and V is TRBV5-1, with 8 bases lining up with TRBD2. Trimming at V came to 4 bases and at J to 4 bases, leaving 2 bases not matched to a gene. The CDR3 length is 13 residues. Germline CDR1 and CDR2: SGHRS and YFSETQ. The CDR3 region is CASSAGGADTQYF. CDR3 DNA sequence: TGCGCCAGCAGCGCCGGGGGGGCAGATACGCAGTATTTT. The whole variable domain, remainder taken from reference TRBV5-1 and TRBJ2-3, is KAGVTQTPRYLIKTRGQQVTLSCSPISGHRSVSWYQQTPGQGLQFLFEYFSETQRNKGNFPGRFSGRQFSNSRSEMNVSTLELGDSALYLCASSAGGADTQYFGPGTRLTVL.

This clone has just one count. The genes are TRBV2 and TRBJ2-1, with a tentative D call TRBD1 (5 bases). The length of the CDR3 is 13 residues. CDR1 and CDR2 (germline): SNHLY, FYNNEI. Between the trimmed V and J ends, which lost 0 bases and 11 bases, there was a span of 11 bases. DNA of the CDR3: TGTGCCAGCAGTGAAGCAGAAGACAGACAGCAGTTCTTC. Protein: CASSEAEDRQQFF.

The chain couples TRBV27 to TRBJ2-7; 9 bases line up with TRBD2. The CDR3 is 14 residues long. The V segment lost 6 bases and the J segment 3 bases; nucleotides outside the gene matches: 6. CDR1 and CDR2 from the germline V gene are MNHEY and SMNVEV (reference sequence). CDR3 residues: CASRLGLANYEQYF. DNA of the CDR3: TGTGCCAGCAGATTGGGACTAGCAAACTACGAGCAGTACTTC.

The genes are TRBV7-2 and TRBJ2-5, with D tentatively TRBD2 (6 bases). The length of the CDR3 is 14 residues. Trimming cost V 3 bases and J 5 bases, with 13 bases left between them. Germline V CDR1 and CDR2: SGHTA, FQGNSA. CDR3 DNA sequence: TGTGCCAGCAGCTTCGACGGGGGATCGGAGACCCAGTACTTC. Its protein product is CASSFDGGSETQYF.

This chain links TRBV6-4 with TRBJ2-1, with a tentative D call TRBD1 (6 bases). Germline CDR1 is MRHNA and CDR2 is SNTAGT. This CDR3 contains 13 residues. With 5 bases removed from V and 5 bases from J, the gap between germline ends came to 10 bases. The CDR3 DNA is TGTGCCAGCAGTCTGACAGGCCACAATGAGCAGTTCTTC. Protein sequence: CASSLTGHNEQFF.

The genes are TRBV27 and TRBJ2-5, with no clear D. The CDR3 is 14 residues long. CDR1 MNHEY and CDR2 SMNVEV come from the germline V gene (reference sequence). Trimming stripped 3 bases from V and 5 bases from J, with 13 bases between. CDR3 protein: CASSFGQSGETQYF. The DNA of the CDR3 is TGTGCCAGCAGTTTTGGGCAGTCTGGCGAGACCCAGTACTTC.

The chain has TRBV19 and TRBJ2-5, with D possibly TRBD2 on 6 matching bases. Trimming shortened V by 6 bases and J by 7 bases, and 12 bases separated the two germline ends. The CDR3 covers 12 residues. CDR1 and CDR2 from the germline V gene are LNHDA and SQIVND (reference sequence). CDR3 bases: TGTGCCAGTAGGGCCGGGGGAGGGACCCAGTACTTC. Protein: CASRAGGGTQYF.